A few counts support the clone carrying this TCR beta chain. The antigen remains unidentified. This entry comes from a study of T cells in Graves' hyperthyroidism and ophthalmopathy. This CDR3 has 13 amino acids. The germline V gene has CDR1 MNHEY and CDR2 SVGEGT. V dropped 0 bases and J dropped 5 bases, with 8 bases sitting between them. Not enrolled were patients with uncontrolled infection, other autoimmune disease, pregnancy or lactation. The authors obtained PBMCs from roughly 9.7 ml of fresh peripheral blood. Template material for amplifying TCR beta CDR3 regions consisted of RNA transcripts. The TCR CDR3 first-round RT-PCR relied on the HTBI primer set. TCRdb independently ran MiXCR on the multiplex PCR reads; one entry per CDR3 protein. The table lists about 210,000 distinct CDR3 sequences, over 15% of them singletons. Study observations and caveats: Most thyroid clonotypes with frequency above 0.001 were detected in blood.

V and J are TRBV6-2 or TRBV6-3 and TRBJ2-7, with D unresolved. Material for sequencing was blood. The clonotype originates from a man aged 50 to 60 with Graves' hyperthyroidism. The CDR3 DNA follows: TGTGCCAGCAGTTACTCTGGGAAAAACGAGCAGTACTTC. It is translated as CASSYSGKNEQYF.